This entry features one T cell receptor beta chain sequence. What antigen it recognizes has not been identified. Per-base quality was not reported, and no clone a single base away is much larger than it. The CDR3, from cysteine to phenylalanine, totals 15 residues. Only the CDR3 part of the read is kept: 45 bases, read in frame from the first base. CDR1 and CDR2 (MNHEY, SVGAGI) derive from the germline V gene. Trimming leaves V shorter by 5 bases and J shorter by 7 bases, with the junction holding 7 bases beyond the gene matches. All donors were healthy Caucasians. Three pairs of female monozygotic twins, all aged about 18 to 29 years, made up the twin cohort. The RNA used for TCR libraries was isolated from peripheral blood mononuclear cells. The data are from a study of identical twins (dated by TCRdb to about 2016). Regarding the complete study: To test whether fetal clonotypes persist, the study used deep sequencing on TCR alpha and beta repertoires from monozygotic twins, unrelated adults of various ages, and cord blood. To rule out contamination, replicate twin experiments were performed at different times with different library preparation protocols.

Library prep was done by 5' RACE. Sequencing instrument: Illumina HiSeq 2000. Template switching introduced a universal primer binding site; the final cDNA contained a unique molecular identifier, enabling accurate counting of TCR cDNA molecules. First-strand cDNA for TCR alpha and beta chains was synthesized from specific primers in the conserved constant-segment region. To control for contamination, each cDNA library was double barcoded with a SMART-Mk sample barcode plus Illumina barcodes. TruSeq adapter sequences, together with Illumina sample barcodes, were added in two successive PCR steps. The TCR alpha and beta cDNA libraries were sequenced on the Illumina HiSeq platform using custom primers. The paper's data handling went like this. Unique molecular identifiers were extracted from raw reads with MiGEC, and CDR3 positions were determined with MiXCR. Recombination models were inferred per individual with the repgenHMM and IGoR tools using an EM algorithm. Shared clonotypes were analyzed with the tcR package in R, and sharing was normalized by the product of cloneset sizes. To study raw recombination free of thymic and clonal selection effects, out-of-frame nonproductive sequences were analyzed. TCRdb handled the public reads itself, with Q25 trimming in fastp and clone calling in MiXCR, and kept productive beta chains. Each entry merges the rows of one CDR3 protein and shows their most common DNA and genes. The V and J calls here are based on TCRdb, not the publication. The sample has roughly 690,000 distinct CDR3 sequences on record, roughly 20% of them singletons. The ten largest clones capture roughly 4.3% of the sample.

What the study reported, not specific to this receptor: Zero-insertion analyses could be partly confounded by invariant T cells such as MAIT and iNKT, although diverse VJ usage argued against such confounding for most clonotypes. Fewer insertions were carried by abundant cord blood beta clonotypes; a weaker similar trend was observed in young adult naive repertoires, while no such trend was observed in memory repertoires. Excess twin sharing in beta out-of-frame sequences was weaker because fewer shared sequences lowered the signal-to-noise ratio. Recombination models systematically underestimated out-of-frame TCR alpha sharing in monozygotic twins but agreed with sharing between unrelated individuals. Compared with coincidental sharing between unrelated individuals, out-of-frame TCR alpha sequences shared between twins had an excess of sequences with low generation probability. Because the same donors could not be followed over many years, the conclusions relied on cross-sectional statistical analysis.

These sequences were also reported in another study, on T cells expressing NK-cell markers. As the second paper documents: In sorted CD3+CD56+NKG2C+, CD3+CD56+NKG2C- and CD3+CD56-NKG2C+ T-cell subsets from about eight donors, TCR beta-chain repertoires were profiled. Of the eight sequenced donors, seven were found to be HCMV-seropositive and one was found to be HCMV-seronegative. In several experiments an anti-gammadeltaTCR antibody was added to restrict sorting to alphabetaTCR-expressing T cells. In over five donors, the dominant CD3+CD56+NKG2C+ clonotypes were among the top 10 CD8+ clonotypes and accounted for roughly 1.0-8% of CD8+ T cells. Those dominant clonotypes were again the most abundant among CD3+CD56-NKG2C+ cells in a handful of donors, at about 25-60.1%. It remained unclear whether the expanded NKG2C-expressing T cell clones were specific for HCMV antigens. All eight donors whose samples were sequenced were randomly selected healthy volunteers, three of them men and five women. A commercial ELISA kit detecting HCMV-specific IgG in serum was used to determine HCMV serostatus. For roughly 6 donors, bulk peripheral blood T-cell repertoires were additionally sequenced from unsorted PBMC. MIGEC was used to demultiplex reads and group the reads by UMI, and MiTCR was used to assemble and quantify clonotypes. To exclude erroneous sequences, only TCR cDNA sequences supported by at least two reads were retained. The tcR package was used for downstream repertoire analysis, with clonotypes matched between fractions based on CDR3 nucleotide sequence plus V segment. VDJmatch was used to annotate antigen specificity against VDJdb, with one amino acid substitution allowed in CDR3.

The specimen was PBMCs. This receptor was taken from a woman between 18 and 30 years old in good health. Rearrangement joined TRBV6-5 to TRBJ1-5, and TRBD1 aligns with 11 junction nucleotides. The DNA is TGTGCCAGCAGTCAGGACAGGGGGCTTACCCAGCCCCAGCATTTT. It translates as CASSQDRGLTQPQHF.